This T cell receptor beta chain was identified in a study of blood T cell repertoires in COVID-19. TCRdb keeps only in-frame clones here, not all; method: immunoSEQ multiplex PCR. The table records about 270,000 clones, 88% of them present only once. Across about two dozen US areas, participants ranged in age from about 18 to 100 years. Recovery among Cohort 3 donors was established by two negative PCRs, clearance, or symptom resolution. The specimen sequenced was PBMCs or T cells enriched from blood (not recorded which). The clonotype comes from a woman aged 45-65 years who had recovered from COVID-19.

Here the CDR3 DNA reads TGTGCCAGCAGCCGGGTCCGGGAACCTGGTGAGCAGTACTTC. Protein: CASSRVREPGEQYF. The chain combines TRBV5-4 with TRBJ2-7, with a weak D call TRBD2 (5 bases). The CDR3 is 14 amino acids. CDR1 SGHNT and CDR2 YYREEE come from the germline V gene (reference sequence). V lost 4 bases, J lost 7 bases, and 18 bases lay in between.